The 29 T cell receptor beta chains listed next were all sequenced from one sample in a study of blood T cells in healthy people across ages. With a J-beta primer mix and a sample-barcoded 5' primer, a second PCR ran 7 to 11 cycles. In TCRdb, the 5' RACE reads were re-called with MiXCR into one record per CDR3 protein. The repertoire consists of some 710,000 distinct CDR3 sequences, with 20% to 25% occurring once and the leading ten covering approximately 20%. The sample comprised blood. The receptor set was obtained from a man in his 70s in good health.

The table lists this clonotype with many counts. The CDR3 here is CASSLARDTQYF. CDR3 nucleotide sequence: TGCGCCAGCAGCTTGGCCCGGGATACGCAGTATTTT. The chain employs TRBV5-1 and TRBJ2-3; D is undetermined. V gave up 0 bases and J gave up 6 bases, with 5 bases separating them. The CDR3 covers 12 residues. Germline V gene data show CDR1 as SGHRS and CDR2 as YFSETQ.

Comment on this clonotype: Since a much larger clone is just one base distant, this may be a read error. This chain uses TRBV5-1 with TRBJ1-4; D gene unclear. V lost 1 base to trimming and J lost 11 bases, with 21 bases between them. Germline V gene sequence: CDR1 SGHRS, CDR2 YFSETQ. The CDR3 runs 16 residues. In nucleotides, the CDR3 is TGCGCCAGCAGCTTGAACGTGGCCTCAGACGGAGACAAACTGTTTTTT. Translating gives CASSLNVASDGDKLFF.

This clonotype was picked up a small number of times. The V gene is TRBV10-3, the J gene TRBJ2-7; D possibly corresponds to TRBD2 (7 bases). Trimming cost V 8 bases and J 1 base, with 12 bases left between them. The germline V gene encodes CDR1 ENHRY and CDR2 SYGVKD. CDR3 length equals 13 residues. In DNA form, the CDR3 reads TGTGCCATCGGGGGCGGGAGTTCCTACGAGCAGTACGTC. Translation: CAIGGGSSYEQYV.

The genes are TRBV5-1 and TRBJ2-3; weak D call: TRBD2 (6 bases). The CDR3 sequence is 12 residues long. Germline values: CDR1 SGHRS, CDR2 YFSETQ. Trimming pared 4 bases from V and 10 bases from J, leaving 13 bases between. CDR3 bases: TGCGCCAGCAGCCCTAGCGAGTCCGCGCAGTATTTT. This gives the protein CASSPSESAQYF.

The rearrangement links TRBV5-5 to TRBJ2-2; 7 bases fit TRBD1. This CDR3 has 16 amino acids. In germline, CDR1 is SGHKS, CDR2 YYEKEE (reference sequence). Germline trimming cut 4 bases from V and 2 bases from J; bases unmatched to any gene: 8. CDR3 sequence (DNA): TGTGCCAGCAGCAGGCCAGGGGGAGACAACACCGGGGAGCTGTTTTTT. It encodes CASSRPGGDNTGELFF. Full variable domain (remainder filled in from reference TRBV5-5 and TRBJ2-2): DAGVTQSPTHLIKTRGQQVTLRCSPISGHKSVSWYQQVLGQGPQFIFQYYEKEERGRGNFPDRFSARQFPNYSSELNVNALLLGDSALYLCASSRPGGDNTGELFFGEGSRLTVL.

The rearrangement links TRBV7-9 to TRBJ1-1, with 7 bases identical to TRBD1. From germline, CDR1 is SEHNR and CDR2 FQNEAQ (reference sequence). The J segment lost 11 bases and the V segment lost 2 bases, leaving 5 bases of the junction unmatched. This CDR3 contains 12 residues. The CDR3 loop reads CASSLTGAVAFF. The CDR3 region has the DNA TGTGCCAGCAGCTTAACAGGGGCTGTGGCTTTCTTT.

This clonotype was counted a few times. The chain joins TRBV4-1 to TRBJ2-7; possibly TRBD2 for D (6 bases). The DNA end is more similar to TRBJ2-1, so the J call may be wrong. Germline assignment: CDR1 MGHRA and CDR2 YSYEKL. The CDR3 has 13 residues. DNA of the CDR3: TGCGCCAGCAGCCCCCCGGAGGGGAATGAGCAGTTCTTC. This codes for CASSPPEGNEQFF.

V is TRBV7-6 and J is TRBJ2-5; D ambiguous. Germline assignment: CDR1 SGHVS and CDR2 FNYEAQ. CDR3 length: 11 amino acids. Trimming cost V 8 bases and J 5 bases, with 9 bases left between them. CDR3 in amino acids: CASGVGETQYF. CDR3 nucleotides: TGTGCCAGCGGGGTTGGTGAGACCCAGTACTTC.

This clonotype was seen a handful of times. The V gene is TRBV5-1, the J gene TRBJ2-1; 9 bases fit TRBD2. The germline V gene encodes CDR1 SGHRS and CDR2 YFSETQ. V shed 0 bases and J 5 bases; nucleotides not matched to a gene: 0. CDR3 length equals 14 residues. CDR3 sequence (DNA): TGCGCCAGCAGCTTGGGCGGGAGGGACAATGAGCAGTTCTTC. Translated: CASSLGGRDNEQFF.

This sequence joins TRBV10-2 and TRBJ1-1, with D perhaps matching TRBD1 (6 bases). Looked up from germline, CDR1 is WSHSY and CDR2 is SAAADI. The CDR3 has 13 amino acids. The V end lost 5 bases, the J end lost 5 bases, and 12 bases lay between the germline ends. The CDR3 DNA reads TGCGCCAGCAGTCAAACAGGGAGGACTGAAGCTTTCTTT. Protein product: CASSQTGRTEAFF.

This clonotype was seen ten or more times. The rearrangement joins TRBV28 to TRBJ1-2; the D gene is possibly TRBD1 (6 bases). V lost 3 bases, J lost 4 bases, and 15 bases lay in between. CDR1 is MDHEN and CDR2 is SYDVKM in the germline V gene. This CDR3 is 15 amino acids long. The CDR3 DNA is TGTGCCAGCAGTTTGACGCAGGGGTTGGGCTATGGCTACACCTTC. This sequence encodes CASSLTQGLGYGYTF.

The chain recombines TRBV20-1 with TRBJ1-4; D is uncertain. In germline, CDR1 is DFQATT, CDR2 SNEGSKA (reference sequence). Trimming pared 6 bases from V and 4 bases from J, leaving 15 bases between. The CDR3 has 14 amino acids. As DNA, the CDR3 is TGCAGTGCCTGGACCGGGAGAAATAATGAAAAACTGTTTTTT. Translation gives CSAWTGRNNEKLFF.

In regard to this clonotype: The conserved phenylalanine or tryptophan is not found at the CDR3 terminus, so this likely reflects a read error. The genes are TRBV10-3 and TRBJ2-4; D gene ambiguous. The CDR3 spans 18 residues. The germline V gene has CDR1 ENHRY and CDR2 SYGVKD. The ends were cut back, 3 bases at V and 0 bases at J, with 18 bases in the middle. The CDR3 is CAISENLGSLIAKNIQYL. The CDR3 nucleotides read TGTGCCATCAGTGAAAATTTGGGCAGTCTTATAGCCAAAAACATTCAGTACCTC.

The DNA for the CDR3 is TGCAGTGCTAGCTTACCTGGGGGGGCGAATGAGCAGTTCTTC. Encoded protein: CSASLPGGANEQFF. The V and J genes are TRBV20-1 and TRBJ2-1, with D possibly TRBD2 on 7 matching bases. This CDR3 region has 14 residues. CDR1 and CDR2 from the germline V gene are DFQATT and SNEGSKA (reference sequence). Deletions cut 3 bases from V and 7 bases from J, with 16 bases between.

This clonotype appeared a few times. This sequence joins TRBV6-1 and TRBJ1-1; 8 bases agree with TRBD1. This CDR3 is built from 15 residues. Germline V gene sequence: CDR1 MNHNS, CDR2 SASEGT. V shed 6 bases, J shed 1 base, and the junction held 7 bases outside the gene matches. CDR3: CASRKDRAANTEAFF. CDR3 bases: TGTGCCAGCAGGAAGGACAGGGCTGCGAACACTGAAGCTTTCTTT.

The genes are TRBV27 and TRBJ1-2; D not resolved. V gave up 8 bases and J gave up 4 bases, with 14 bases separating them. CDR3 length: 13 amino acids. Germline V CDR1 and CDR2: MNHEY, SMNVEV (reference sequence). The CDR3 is CASRLATAYGYTF. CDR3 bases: TGTGCCAGCCGACTAGCGACTGCCTATGGCTACACCTTC.

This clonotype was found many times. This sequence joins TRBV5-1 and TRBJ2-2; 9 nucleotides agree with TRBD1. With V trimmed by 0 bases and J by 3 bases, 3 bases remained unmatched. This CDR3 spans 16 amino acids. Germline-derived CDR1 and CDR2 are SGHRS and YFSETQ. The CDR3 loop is CASSLGDRADTGELFF. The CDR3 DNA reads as TGCGCCAGCAGCTTGGGGGACAGGGCGGACACCGGGGAGCTGTTTTTT.

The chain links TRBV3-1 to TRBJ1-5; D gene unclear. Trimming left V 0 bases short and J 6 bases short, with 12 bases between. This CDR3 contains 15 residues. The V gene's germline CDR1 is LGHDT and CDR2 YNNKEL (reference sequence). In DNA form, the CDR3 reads TGTGCCAGCAGCCAAGATCTCGGCGGCCGTCAGCCCCAGCATTTT. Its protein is CASSQDLGGRQPQHF.

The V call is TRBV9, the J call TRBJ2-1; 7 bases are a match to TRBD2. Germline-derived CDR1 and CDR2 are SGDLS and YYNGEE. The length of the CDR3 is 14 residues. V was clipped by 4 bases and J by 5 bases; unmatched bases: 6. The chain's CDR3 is CASSRLGGDNEQFF. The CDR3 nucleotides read TGTGCCAGCAGCCGTCTTGGGGGGGACAATGAGCAGTTCTTC.

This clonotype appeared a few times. The CDR3 region has the DNA TGCGCCAGCAGCTTGAATGTGGGAGGAGGAGAGACCCAGTACTTC. Translation: CASSLNVGGGETQYF. The chain recombines TRBV5-1 with TRBJ2-5, with D perhaps TRBD2 (6 bases). The CDR3 consists of 15 residues. V was cut by 1 base and J by 4 bases, with 14 bases left in between. Per germline, CDR1 SGHRS and CDR2 YFSETQ.

Here the CDR3 DNA reads TGCGCCAGCAAAGAGGGGGCCCGAACCGGTAATGAAAAACTGTTTTTT. Translating gives CASKEGARTGNEKLFF. The V call is TRBV4-3, the J call TRBJ1-4, with TRBD1 identical over 7 bases. The V and J ends lost 7 bases and 4 bases, in that order; junction bases with no gene match: 12. Per germline, CDR1 LGHNA and CDR2 YSLEER. This CDR3 spans 16 amino acids.

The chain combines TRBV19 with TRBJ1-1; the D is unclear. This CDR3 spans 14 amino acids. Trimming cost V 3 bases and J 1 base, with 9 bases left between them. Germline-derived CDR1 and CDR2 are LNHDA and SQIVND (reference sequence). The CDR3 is CASSISVANTEAFF. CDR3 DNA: TGTGCCAGTAGTATTTCAGTAGCGAACACTGAAGCTTTCTTT.

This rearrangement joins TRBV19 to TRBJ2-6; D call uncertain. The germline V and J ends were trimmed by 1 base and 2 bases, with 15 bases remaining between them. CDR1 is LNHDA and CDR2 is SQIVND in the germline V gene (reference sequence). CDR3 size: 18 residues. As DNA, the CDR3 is TGTGCCAGTAGTATAGGGCTACAAACGTGGGCTGGGGCCAACGTCCTGACTTTC. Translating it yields CASSIGLQTWAGANVLTF.

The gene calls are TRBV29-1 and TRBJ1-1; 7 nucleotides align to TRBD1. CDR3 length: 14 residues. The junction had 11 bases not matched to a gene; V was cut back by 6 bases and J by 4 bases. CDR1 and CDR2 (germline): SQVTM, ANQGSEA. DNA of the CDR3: TGCAGCGTCGTTTCGACAGGGTTGAGCACTGAAGCTTTCTTT. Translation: CSVVSTGLSTEAFF.

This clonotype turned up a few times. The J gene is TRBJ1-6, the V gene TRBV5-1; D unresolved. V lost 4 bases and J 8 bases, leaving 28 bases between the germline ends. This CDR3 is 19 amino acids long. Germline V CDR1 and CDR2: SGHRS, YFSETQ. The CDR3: CASSPGGGQTTNSYSPLHF. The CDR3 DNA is TGCGCCAGCAGCCCGGGAGGTGGCCAAACCACTAACTCTTATTCACCCCTCCACTTT.

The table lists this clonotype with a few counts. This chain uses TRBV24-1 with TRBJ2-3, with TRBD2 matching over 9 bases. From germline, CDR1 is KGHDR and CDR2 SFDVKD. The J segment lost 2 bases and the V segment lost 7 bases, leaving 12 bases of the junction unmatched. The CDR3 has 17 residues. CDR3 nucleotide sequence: TGTGCCACCAGCCGCCTGACTAGCGGAGGGTCCACAGATACGCAGTATTTT. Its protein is CATSRLTSGGSTDTQYF.

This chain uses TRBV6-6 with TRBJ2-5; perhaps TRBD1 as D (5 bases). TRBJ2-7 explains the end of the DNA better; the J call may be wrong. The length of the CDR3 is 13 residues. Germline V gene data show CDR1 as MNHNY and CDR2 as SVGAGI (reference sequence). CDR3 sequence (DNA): TGTGCCAGCTACCGTGGGGCCCCCTACGAGCAGTACGTC. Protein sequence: CASYRGAPYEQYV.

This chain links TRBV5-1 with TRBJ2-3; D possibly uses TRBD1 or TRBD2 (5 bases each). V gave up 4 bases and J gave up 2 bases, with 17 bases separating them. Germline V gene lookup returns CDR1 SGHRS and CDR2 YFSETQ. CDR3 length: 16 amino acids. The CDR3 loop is CASSTLGDSTTDTQYF. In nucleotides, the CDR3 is TGCGCCAGCAGCACCCTGGGGGATTCTACCACAGATACGCAGTATTTT.

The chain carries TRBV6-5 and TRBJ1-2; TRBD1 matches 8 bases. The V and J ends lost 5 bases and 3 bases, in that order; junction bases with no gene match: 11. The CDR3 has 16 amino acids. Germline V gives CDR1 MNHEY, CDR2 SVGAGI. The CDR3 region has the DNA TGTGCCAGCAGTCTAGCAGGACAGGGCGGGGACTATGGCTACACCTTC. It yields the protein CASSLAGQGGDYGYTF.